The clone carrying this T cell receptor beta chain was counted ten times or more. The data stem from a study of T cells in Graves' hyperthyroidism and ophthalmopathy. V was cut by 5 bases and J by 0 bases, with 14 bases left in between. The germline V gene encodes CDR1 SGHVS and CDR2 FNYEAQ. This CDR3 is 15 amino acids long. TCR beta CDR3 regions were amplified from RNA. Using the HTBI primer set, a first-round RT-PCR was run on the TCR CDR3. TCRdb used MiXCR to reprocess the multiplex PCR reads, holding one entry per CDR3 protein. The sample yields approximately 560,000 distinct CDR3 sequences, 15% to 19% seen once.

Material: blood. This chain connects TRBV7-6 to TRBJ2-7; D may be TRBD1 (8 bases). This clonotype was sampled from a woman younger than 45 with Graves' hyperthyroidism. CDR3 in DNA: TGTGCCAGCAGCCGCACAGGGGGGGTCTCCTACGAGCAGTACTTC. Protein: CASSRTGGVSYEQYF.